These T cell receptor beta chains were read from a single sample in a study of technical replicates of blood from a handful of donors. Sequencing was performed with immunoSEQ multiplex PCR; in TCRdb, only in-frame clones are kept and a portion is missing. The table records about 83,000 clones, around 90% of them present only once. Sequencing input: T cells isolated from PBMCs. These receptors all stem from a human donor in good health. Each CDR3 is given with its conserved first and last residue. A D gene is named only where the DNA matches it firmly. Not all rows give a size; the values are once, few, many and, for expanded clones, a class.

d_call | clone_size | cdr3_length | j_call | v_call | cdr3_nt | cdr3_aa
TRBD2 | NA | 15 | TRBJ2-7 | TRBV11-2 | TGTGCCAGCAGCTTAGTCTCGCGGGGGGTCTACGAGCAGTACTTC | CASSLVSRGVYEQYF
NA | NA | 12 | TRBJ2-7 | TRBV29-1 | TGCAGCGCCTCAAATCTAGGGGACGAGCAGTACTTC | CSASNLGDEQYF
NA | NA | 14 | TRBJ1-1 | TRBV12-5 | TGTGCTAGTGGTTTAAGGACGGACACCACTGAAGCTTTCTTT | CASGLRTDTTEAFF
TRBD1 | NA | 13 | TRBJ1-1 | TRBV5-5 | TGTGCCAGCAGCGGGACAGGGGTCACTGAAGCTTTCTTT | CASSGTGVTEAFF
NA | NA | 16 | TRBJ2-1 | TRBV7-7 | TGTGCCAGCAGCATAGGACTCGATGGCTCCTACAATGAGCAGTTCTTC | CASSIGLDGSYNEQFF
TRBD2 | NA | 22 | TRBJ2-2 | TRBV6-1 | TGTGCCAGCAGTGAAGCTGTGATTATGATTCTAGCGGGAGGGTCCAGTGGCGGGGAGCTGTTTTTT | CASSEAVIMILAGGSSGGELFF
NA | NA | 13 | TRBJ1-2 | TRBV7-3 | TGTGCCAGCAGCTTTGGACAGCTCTATGGCTACACCTTC | CASSFGQLYGYTF
TRBD1 | NA | 16 | TRBJ2-7 | TRBV27 | TGTGCCAGCAGTTTACAGTGGGACAGGGTGGCCTACGAGCAGTACTTC | CASSLQWDRVAYEQYF
TRBD2 | NA | 15 | TRBJ2-5 | TRBV15 | TGTGCCACCAGCTTCCCGCGGGAGGGCCAAGAGACCCAGTACTTC | CATSFPREGQETQYF
TRBD2 | NA | 19 | TRBJ2-3 | TRBV7-6 | TGTGCCAGCAGCCTGGGACTAGCGGGAGGGCCTTGGGGCACAGATACGCAGTATTTT | CASSLGLAGGPWGTDTQYF
NA | NA | 15 | TRBJ2-1 | TRBV5-1 | TGCGCCAGCAGCGTTTACCCGGAGGGGTACAATGAGCAGTTCTTC | CASSVYPEGYNEQFF
TRBD2 | NA | 11 | TRBJ2-5 | TRBV5-1 | TGCGCCAGTGGGAGGGAAGAGACCCAGTACTTC | CASGREETQYF
NA | NA | 16 | TRBJ1-4 | TRBV9 | TGTGCCAGCAGCGCAGAGGGTTTGGCAACTAATGAAAAACTGTTTTTT | CASSAEGLATNEKLFF
NA | NA | 14 | TRBJ2-3 | TRBV27 | TGTGCCAGCAGCCTCCTTGGGCGTATAGATACGCAGTATTTT | CASSLLGRIDTQYF
TRBD1 | NA | 16 | TRBJ2-1 | TRBV11-3 | TGTGCCAGCAGCTTAGCCGGGACAGGAACCTACAATGAGCAGTTCTTC | CASSLAGTGTYNEQFF
TRBD1 | NA | 15 | TRBJ2-7 | TRBV4-1 | TGCGCCAGCAGCCCAGGGACAGGAAGCTCCTACGAGCAGTACTTC | CASSPGTGSSYEQYF
TRBD1 | NA | 14 | TRBJ2-7 | TRBV7-9 | TGTGCCAGCAGCCCGGGACAGGGGGCTTTGGGGCAGTACTTC | CASSPGQGALGQYF
NA | NA | 11 | TRBJ2-5 | TRBV25-1 | TGTGCCAGCAGTGAACAGGGGACCCAGTACTTC | CASSEQGTQYF
NA | NA | 12 | TRBJ2-1 | TRBV6-1 | TGTGCCAGCAGTGAAGGGACTTGGGAGCAGTTCTTC | CASSEGTWEQFF
TRBD1 | NA | 14 | TRBJ2-2 | TRBV2 | TGTGCCCTACTGGGACAGGTCAACACCGGGGAGCTGTTTTTT | CALLGQVNTGELFF
NA | NA | 15 | TRBJ2-1 | TRBV5-4 | TGTGCCAGCAGCTTGGTCGGAGGGTCCTACAATGAGCAGTTCTTC | CASSLVGGSYNEQFF
NA | NA | 15 | TRBJ1-2 | TRBV11-2 | TGTGCCAGCAGCTTAGCCGCCGGGTCCGGCTATGGCTACACCTTC | CASSLAAGSGYGYTF
NA | few | 12 | TRBJ1-2 | TRBV11-3 | TGTGCCAGCAGCTTAGACCTGAGGGGCTACACCTTC | CASSLDLRGYTF
NA | NA | 13 | TRBJ1-2 | TRBV6-5 | TGTGCCAGCAATGAAGTGCGGGGGTATGGCTACACCTTC | CASNEVRGYGYTF
TRBD1 | NA | 13 | TRBJ1-2 | TRBV5-1 | TGCGCCAGCAGCACGGGACAGGATCGTGGCTACACCTTC | CASSTGQDRGYTF
NA | NA | 16 | TRBJ2-3 | TRBV12-5 | TGTGCTAGTGGGAAGAGGGTTTTCCAACGGACAGATACGCAGTATTTT | CASGKRVFQRTDTQYF
NA | NA | 15 | TRBJ1-1 | TRBV5-6 | TGTGCCAGCAGCTTAATTCCGGGGTTGAACACTGAAGCTTTCTTT | CASSLIPGLNTEAFF
NA | NA | 14 | TRBJ2-5 | TRBV5-1 | TGCGCCAGCAGTCAAGTGGACGGGAAAGAGACCCAGTACTTC | CASSQVDGKETQYF
NA | NA | 16 | TRBJ1-1 | TRBV6-5 | TGTGCCAGCAGTTACTCGATGGTGGGGGGGTACACTGAAGCTTTCTTT | CASSYSMVGGYTEAFF